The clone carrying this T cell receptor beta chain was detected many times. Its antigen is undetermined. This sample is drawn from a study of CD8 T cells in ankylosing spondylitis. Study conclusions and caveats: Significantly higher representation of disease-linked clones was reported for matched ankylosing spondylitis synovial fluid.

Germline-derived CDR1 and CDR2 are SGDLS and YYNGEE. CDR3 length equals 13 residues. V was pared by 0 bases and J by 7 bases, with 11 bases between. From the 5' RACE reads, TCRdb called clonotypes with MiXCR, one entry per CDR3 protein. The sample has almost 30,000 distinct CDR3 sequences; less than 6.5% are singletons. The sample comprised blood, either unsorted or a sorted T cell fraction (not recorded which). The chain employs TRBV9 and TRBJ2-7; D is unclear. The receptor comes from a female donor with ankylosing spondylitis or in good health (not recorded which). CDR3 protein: CASSVVHSGEQYF. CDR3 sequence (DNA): TGTGCCAGCAGCGTAGTTCACTCCGGGGAGCAGTACTTC.